The source of this T cell receptor (beta chain) is a study of PD-L1 blockade in urothelial cancer. Overall study: Timepoints chosen for blood analysis were 3 weeks (second dose) and 6 weeks after treatment start.

Study findings and constraints: Expansion of tumor-associated blood clones at 3 weeks was greater in durable-benefit patients.

As for this clone: The antigen is unknown.

The germline V and J ends were trimmed by 0 bases and 5 bases, with 5 bases remaining between them. The CDR3 loop spans 13 amino acids. Germline V CDR1 and CDR2: LNHNV, YYDKDF (reference sequence). Spiked synthetic TCR analogs estimated absolute template abundance per PCR. TCRdb keeps only in-frame clones here, not all; method: immunoSEQ multiplex PCR. The profile shows approximately 86,000 clones, around four fifths of them singletons. Specified time point: pretreatment peripheral blood. Patients' cancers were locally advanced or metastatic urothelial carcinomas. This TCR was sampled from a man aged 40-49 years with urothelial cancer. The chain uses TRBV15 and TRBJ1-5; no definite D call. The sample consisted of PBMCs, taken around atezolizumab (anti-PD-L1) treatment. The CDR3 DNA reads as TGTGCCACCAGCAGAGACCAGGATCAGCCCCAGCATTTT. Protein sequence: CATSRDQDQPQHF.